This T cell receptor beta chain was obtained from a study of blood T cell repertoires in COVID-19. In the study overall: The origin of the acute and convalescent COVID-19 samples was the United States, Italy and Spain. Sources were T cells, B-cell-depleted T cells, or PBMCs; the material itself was cDNA or gDNA.

The assay was immunoSEQ multiplex PCR, and TCRdb's table has in-frame clones only and misses some. The sample lists 300,000 to 400,000 clones; under 95% were seen once. Germline V lookup: CDR1 SGHNT, CDR2 YENEEA. The CDR3 runs to 16 residues. The J segment lost 7 bases and the V segment lost 1 base, leaving 7 bases of the junction unmatched. The receptor's source is a woman aged 18 to 35 who had recovered from COVID-19. The sequencing input was peripheral blood. The chain uses TRBV11-3 and TRBJ2-1; the match to TRBD2 covers 10 bases. The CDR3 nucleotides read TGTGCCAGCAGCTTAGTTCTAGCGGGAGTAGCAAATGAGCAGTTCTTC. It specifies CASSLVLAGVANEQFF.